This record covers a single TCR beta chain. Deletions cut 3 bases from V and 2 bases from J, with 13 bases between. The CDR3 contains 15 residues. CDR1 SNHLY and CDR2 FYNNEI come from the germline V gene. The data are from a study of blood T cell repertoires in COVID-19. Produced via immunoSEQ multiplex PCR; TCRdb's table is partial and in-frame only. The table lists hundreds of thousands of clones, roughly 89% of them singletons. The source of this sequence is a woman aged 30 to 39 with acute or convalescent COVID-19. The V call is TRBV2, the J call TRBJ1-2; D is perhaps TRBD1 (5 bases). The sequencing input was peripheral blood. The CDR3 reads CASSDGGGVNYGYTF. As DNA, the CDR3 is TGTGCCAGCAGTGATGGGGGAGGGGTGAACTATGGCTACACCTTC.